The entry below describes one T cell receptor (beta chain). This specimen belongs to a study of blood T cell repertoires in COVID-19. About the study: Some COVID-19 samples were acute and others convalescent; all came from the United States, Italy and Spain.

TCRdb's table, derived via immunoSEQ multiplex PCR, lists solely in-frame clones and lacks some. In the table there are about 180,000 clones, about 85% of which are singletons. With 5 bases removed from V and 0 bases from J, the gap between germline ends came to 11 bases. The CDR3 runs to 15 residues. Germline-derived CDR1 and CDR2 are SGHTA and FQGNSA. Sequencing input: peripheral blood. V and J are TRBV7-2 and TRBJ1-5; no clear D. The TCR was taken from a woman aged 45-65 years with COVID-19, enrolled during active disease. CDR3 region: CASSPTGVSNQPQHF. CDR3 nucleotide sequence: TGTGCCAGCAGCCCGACCGGGGTTAGCAATCAGCCCCAGCATTTT.